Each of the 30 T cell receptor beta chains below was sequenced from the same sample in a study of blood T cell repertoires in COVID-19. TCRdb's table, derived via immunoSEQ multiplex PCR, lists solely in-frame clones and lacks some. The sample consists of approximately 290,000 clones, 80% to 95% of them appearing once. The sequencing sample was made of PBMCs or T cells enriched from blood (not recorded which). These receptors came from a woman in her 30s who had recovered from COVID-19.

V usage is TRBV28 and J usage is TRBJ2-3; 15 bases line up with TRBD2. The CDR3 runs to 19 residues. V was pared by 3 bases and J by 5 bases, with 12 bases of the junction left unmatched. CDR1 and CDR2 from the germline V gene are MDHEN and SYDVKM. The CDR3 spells CASSLLGLAGGPVIDTQYF. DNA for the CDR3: TGTGCCAGCAGTTTGCTAGGACTAGCGGGAGGGCCCGTCATAGATACGCAGTATTTT.

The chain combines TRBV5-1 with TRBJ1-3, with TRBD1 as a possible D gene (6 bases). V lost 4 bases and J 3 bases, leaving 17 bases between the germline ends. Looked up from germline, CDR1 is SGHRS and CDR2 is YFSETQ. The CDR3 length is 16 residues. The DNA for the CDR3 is TGCGCCAGCAGCCCCCAATGGGGACAAATTGGAAACACCATATATTTT. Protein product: CASSPQWGQIGNTIYF.

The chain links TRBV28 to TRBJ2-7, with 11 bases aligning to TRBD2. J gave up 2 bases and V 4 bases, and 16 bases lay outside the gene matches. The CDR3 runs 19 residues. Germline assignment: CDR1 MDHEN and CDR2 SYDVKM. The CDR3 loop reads CASSSGLLAGVKFPYEQYF. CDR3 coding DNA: TGTGCCAGCAGTTCCGGTTTACTAGCGGGAGTCAAATTCCCCTACGAGCAGTACTTC.

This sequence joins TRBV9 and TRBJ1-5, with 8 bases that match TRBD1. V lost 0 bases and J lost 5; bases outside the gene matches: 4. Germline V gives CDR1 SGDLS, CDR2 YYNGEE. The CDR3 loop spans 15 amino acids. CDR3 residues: CASSVGAGGDQPQHF. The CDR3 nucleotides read TGTGCCAGCAGCGTAGGAGCAGGGGGCGATCAGCCCCAGCATTTT.

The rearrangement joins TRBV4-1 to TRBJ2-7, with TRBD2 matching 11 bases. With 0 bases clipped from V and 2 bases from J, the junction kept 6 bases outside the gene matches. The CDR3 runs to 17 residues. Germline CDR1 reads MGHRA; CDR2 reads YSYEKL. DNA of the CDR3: TGCGCCAGCAGCCAAGACTCGATGACTAGCGGGGCCTACGAGCAGTACTTC. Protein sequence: CASSQDSMTSGAYEQYF.

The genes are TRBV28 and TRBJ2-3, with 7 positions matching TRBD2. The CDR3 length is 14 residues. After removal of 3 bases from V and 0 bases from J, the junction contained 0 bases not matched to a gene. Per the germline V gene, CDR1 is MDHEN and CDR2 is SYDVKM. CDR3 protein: CASSFSGSTDTQYF. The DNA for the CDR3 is TGTGCCAGCAGTTTTAGCGGGAGCACAGATACGCAGTATTTT.

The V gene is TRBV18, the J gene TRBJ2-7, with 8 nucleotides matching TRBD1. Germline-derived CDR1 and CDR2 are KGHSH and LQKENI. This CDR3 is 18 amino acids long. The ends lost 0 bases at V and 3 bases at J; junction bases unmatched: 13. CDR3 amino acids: CASSPPWTGPEYGYEQYF. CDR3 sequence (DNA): TGTGCCAGCTCACCACCCTGGACAGGGCCGGAATACGGCTACGAGCAGTACTTC. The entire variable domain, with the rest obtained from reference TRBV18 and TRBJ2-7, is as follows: NAGVMQNPRHLVRRRGQEARLRCSPMKGHSHVYWYRQLPEEGLKFMVYLQKENIIDESGMPKERFSAEFPKEGPSILRIQQVVRGDSAAYFCASSPPWTGPEYGYEQYFGPGTRLTVT.

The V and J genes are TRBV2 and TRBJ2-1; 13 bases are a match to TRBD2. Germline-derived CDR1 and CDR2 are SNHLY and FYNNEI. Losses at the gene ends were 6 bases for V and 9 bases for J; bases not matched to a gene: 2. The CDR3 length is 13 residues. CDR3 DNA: TGTGCCAGCAGAGGGACTAGCGGGACTGAGCAGTTCTTC. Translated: CASRGTSGTEQFF. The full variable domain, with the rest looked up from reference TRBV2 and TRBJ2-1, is EPEVTQTPSHQVTQMGQEVILRCVPISNHLYFYWYRQILGQKVEFLVSFYNNEISEKSEIFDDQFSVERPDGSNFTLKIRSTKLEDSAMYFCASRGTSGTEQFFGPGTRLTVL.

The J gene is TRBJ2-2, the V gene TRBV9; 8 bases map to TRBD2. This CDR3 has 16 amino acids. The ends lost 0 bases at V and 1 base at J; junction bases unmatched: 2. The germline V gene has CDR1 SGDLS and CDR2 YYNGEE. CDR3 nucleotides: TGTGCCAGCAGCGTAGAAAGCGGGAGGAACACCGGGGAGCTGTTTTTT. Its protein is CASSVESGRNTGELFF.

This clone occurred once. The CDR3 region is CASSQAPITGTSGPSTDTQYF. In DNA form, the CDR3 reads TGCGCCAGCAGCCAAGCCCCCATAACCGGGACTAGCGGGCCTAGCACAGATACGCAGTATTTT. The chain recombines TRBV4-3 with TRBJ2-3; 12 bases match TRBD2. V lost 1 base and J lost 0; bases outside the gene matches: 14. Germline loops: CDR1 LGHNA, CDR2 YSLEER. The CDR3 loop spans 21 amino acids.

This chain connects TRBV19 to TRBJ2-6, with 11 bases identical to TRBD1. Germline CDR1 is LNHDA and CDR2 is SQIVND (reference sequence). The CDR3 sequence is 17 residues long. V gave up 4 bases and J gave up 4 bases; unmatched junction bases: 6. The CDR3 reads CASSTRDRGAGANVLTF. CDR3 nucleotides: TGTGCCAGTAGTACCCGGGACAGGGGGGCCGGGGCCAACGTCCTGACTTTC.

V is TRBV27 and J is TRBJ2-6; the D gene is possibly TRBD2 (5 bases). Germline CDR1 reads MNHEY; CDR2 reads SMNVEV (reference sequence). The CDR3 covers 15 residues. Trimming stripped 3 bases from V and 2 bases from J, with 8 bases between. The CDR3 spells CASSFGAAGANVLTF. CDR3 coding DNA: TGTGCCAGCAGTTTCGGAGCGGCTGGGGCCAACGTCCTGACTTTC.

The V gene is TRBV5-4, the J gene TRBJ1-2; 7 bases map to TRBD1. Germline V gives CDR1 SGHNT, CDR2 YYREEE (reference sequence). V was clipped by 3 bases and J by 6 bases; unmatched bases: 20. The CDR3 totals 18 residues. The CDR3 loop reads CASSSILFAEGAPNGYTF. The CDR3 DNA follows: TGTGCCAGCAGCTCAATCCTGTTCGCCGAGGGGGCGCCTAATGGCTACACCTTC.

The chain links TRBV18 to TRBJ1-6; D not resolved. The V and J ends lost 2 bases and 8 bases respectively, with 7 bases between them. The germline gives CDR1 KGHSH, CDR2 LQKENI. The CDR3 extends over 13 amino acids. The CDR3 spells CASSPSVDSPLHF. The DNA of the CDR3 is TGTGCCAGCTCACCATCGGTCGATTCACCCCTCCACTTT. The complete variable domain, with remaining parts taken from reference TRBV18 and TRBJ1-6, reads NAGVMQNPRHLVRRRGQEARLRCSPMKGHSHVYWYRQLPEEGLKFMVYLQKENIIDESGMPKERFSAEFPKEGPSILRIQQVVRGDSAAYFCASSPSVDSPLHFGNGTRLTVT.

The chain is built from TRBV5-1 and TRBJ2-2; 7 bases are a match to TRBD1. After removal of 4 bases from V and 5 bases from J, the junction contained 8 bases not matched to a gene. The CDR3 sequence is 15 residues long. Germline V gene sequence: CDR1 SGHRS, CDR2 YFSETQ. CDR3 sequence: CASSLQGSETGELFF. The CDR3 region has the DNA TGCGCCAGCAGCCTACAGGGGTCGGAAACCGGGGAGCTGTTTTTT.

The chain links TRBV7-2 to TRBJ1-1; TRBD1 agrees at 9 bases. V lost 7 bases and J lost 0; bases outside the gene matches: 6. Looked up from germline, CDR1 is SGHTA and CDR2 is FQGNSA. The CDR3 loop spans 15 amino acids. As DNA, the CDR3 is TGTGCCAGCAAGAGGGACAGGGTAATGAACACTGAAGCTTTCTTT. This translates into CASKRDRVMNTEAFF.

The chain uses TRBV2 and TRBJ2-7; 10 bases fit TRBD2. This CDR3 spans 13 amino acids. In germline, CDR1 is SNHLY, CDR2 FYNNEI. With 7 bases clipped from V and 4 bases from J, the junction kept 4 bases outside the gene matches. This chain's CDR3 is CASIWTSGYEQYF. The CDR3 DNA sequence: TGTGCCAGCATTTGGACTAGCGGTTACGAGCAGTACTTC. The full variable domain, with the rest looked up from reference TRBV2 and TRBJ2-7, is EPEVTQTPSHQVTQMGQEVILRCVPISNHLYFYWYRQILGQKVEFLVSFYNNEISEKSEIFDDQFSVERPDGSNFTLKIRSTKLEDSAMYFCASIWTSGYEQYFGPGTRLTVT.

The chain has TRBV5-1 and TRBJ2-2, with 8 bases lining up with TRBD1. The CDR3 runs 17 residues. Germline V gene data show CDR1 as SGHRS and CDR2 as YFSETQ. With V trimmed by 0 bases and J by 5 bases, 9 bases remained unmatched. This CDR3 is CASSLATGARPTGELFF. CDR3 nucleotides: TGCGCCAGCAGCTTGGCGACAGGGGCTCGTCCAACCGGGGAGCTGTTTTTT.

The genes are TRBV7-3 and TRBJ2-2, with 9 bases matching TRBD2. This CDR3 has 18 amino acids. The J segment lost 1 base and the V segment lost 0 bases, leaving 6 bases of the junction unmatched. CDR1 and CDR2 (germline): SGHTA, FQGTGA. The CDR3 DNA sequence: TGTGCCAGCAGCTTAACCCCCCCTAGCGGGGAGAACACCGGGGAGCTGTTTTTT. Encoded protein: CASSLTPPSGENTGELFF.

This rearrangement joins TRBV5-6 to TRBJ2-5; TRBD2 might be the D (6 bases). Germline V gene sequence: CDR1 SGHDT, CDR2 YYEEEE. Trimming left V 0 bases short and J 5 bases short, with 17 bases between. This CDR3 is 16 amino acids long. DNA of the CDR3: TGTGCCAGCAGCTTGGCGGGAGAGGGGTTTCGGGAGACCCAGTACTTC. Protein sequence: CASSLAGEGFRETQYF.

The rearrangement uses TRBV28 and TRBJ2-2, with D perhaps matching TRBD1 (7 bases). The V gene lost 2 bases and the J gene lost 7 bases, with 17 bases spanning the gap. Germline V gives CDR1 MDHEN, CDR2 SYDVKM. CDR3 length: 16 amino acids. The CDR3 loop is CASSLPLDRRGGELFF. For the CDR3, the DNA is TGTGCCAGCAGTTTACCCCTGGACAGGAGGGGCGGGGAGCTGTTTTTT.

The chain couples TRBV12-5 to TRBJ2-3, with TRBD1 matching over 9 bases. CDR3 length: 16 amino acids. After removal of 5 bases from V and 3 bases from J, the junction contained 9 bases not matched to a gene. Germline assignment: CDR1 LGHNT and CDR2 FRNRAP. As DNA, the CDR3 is TGTGCTAGTGGTGTCGGGACAGGGAGCGTGACAGATACGCAGTATTTT. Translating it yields CASGVGTGSVTDTQYF.

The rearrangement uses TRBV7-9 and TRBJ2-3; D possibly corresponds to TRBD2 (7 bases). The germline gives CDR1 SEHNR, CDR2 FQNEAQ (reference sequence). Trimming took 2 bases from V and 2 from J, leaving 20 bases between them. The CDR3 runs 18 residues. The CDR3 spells CASSLTLRGALATDTQYF. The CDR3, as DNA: TGTGCCAGCAGCTTAACCCTTCGGGGGGCGTTAGCCACAGATACGCAGTATTTT.

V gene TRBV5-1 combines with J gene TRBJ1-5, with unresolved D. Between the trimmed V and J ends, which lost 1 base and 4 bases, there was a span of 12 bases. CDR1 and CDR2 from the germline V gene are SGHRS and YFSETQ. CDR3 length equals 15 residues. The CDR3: CASSLRPGQNQPQHF. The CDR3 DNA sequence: TGCGCCAGCAGCTTGAGGCCAGGCCAAAATCAGCCCCAGCATTTT.

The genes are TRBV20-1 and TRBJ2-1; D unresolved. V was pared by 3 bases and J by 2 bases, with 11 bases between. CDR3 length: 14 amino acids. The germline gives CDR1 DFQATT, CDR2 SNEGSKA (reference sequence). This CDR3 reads CSASGRGTYNEQFF. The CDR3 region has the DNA TGCAGTGCTAGTGGACGCGGTACCTACAATGAGCAGTTCTTC.

The CDR3 bases are TGTGCCAGCAGCTTAGACGGTCGATCACCCCTCCACTTT. This gives the protein CASSLDGRSPLHF. The chain links TRBV7-9 to TRBJ1-6; no definite D call. This CDR3 spans 13 amino acids. Per the germline V gene, CDR1 is SEHNR and CDR2 is FQNEAQ (reference sequence). The germline V and J ends were trimmed by 1 base and 10 bases, with 8 bases remaining between them.

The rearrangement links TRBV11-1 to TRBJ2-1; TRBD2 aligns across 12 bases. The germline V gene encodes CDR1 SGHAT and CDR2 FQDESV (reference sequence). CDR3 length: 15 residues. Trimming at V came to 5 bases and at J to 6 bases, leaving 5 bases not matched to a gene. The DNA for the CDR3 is TGTGCCAGCAGCAGGACTAGCGGGAATCCCAATGAGCAGTTCTTC. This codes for CASSRTSGNPNEQFF.

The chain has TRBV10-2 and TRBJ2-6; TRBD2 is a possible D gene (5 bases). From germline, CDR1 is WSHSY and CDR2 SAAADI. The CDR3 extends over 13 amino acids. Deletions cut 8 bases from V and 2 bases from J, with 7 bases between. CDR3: CASEGAGANVLTF. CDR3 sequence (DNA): TGCGCCAGCGAGGGCGCTGGGGCCAACGTCCTGACTTTC.

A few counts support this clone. The CDR3 protein is CASSIEGASGMIAYEQYF. In nucleotides, the CDR3 is TGTGCCAGTAGTATAGAGGGGGCTAGCGGGATGATCGCCTACGAGCAGTACTTC. The V and J genes are TRBV19 and TRBJ2-7, with 9 bases matching TRBD2. J gave up 2 bases and V 0 bases, and 11 bases lay outside the gene matches. The CDR3 runs to 18 residues. Germline CDR1 and CDR2: LNHDA and SQIVND (reference sequence).

Here the CDR3 reads CASPNSGEITGGAETQYF. In DNA, the CDR3 is TGTGCCAGTCCGAATTCGGGAGAGATTACAGGGGGCGCCGAGACCCAGTACTTC. The chain uses TRBV21-1 and TRBJ2-5; TRBD1 reflects the table's D call only, with no check against the DNA. TRBV21-1 has pseudogene status. CDR3 length: 18 residues.